Presented here are 25 T cell receptor beta chains from one specimen sequenced in a study of blood T cell repertoires in COVID-19. This table comes from immunoSEQ multiplex PCR, and its TCRdb copy is limited to in-frame clones, with some not included. Among about 160,000 clones, 82% were seen once, and the ten largest hold around 7%. The sequenced material came from peripheral blood. The origin of the receptors is a woman aged 40-49 years with COVID-19, enrolled during active disease.

This clone appeared a single time. V and J are TRBV5-4 and TRBJ2-3; TRBD2 matches at 11 bases. Germline V gene lookup returns CDR1 SGHNT and CDR2 YYREEE (reference sequence). J lost 5 bases, V lost 4 bases, and 6 bases had no gene match. The CDR3 is 15 amino acids. CDR3 nucleotides: TGTGCCAGCAGCACCACTAGCGGGGGCTTAGATACGCAGTATTTT. This sequence encodes CASSTTSGGLDTQYF.

This clone was observed a single time. The rearrangement uses TRBV11-3 and TRBJ2-3; no clear D. The germline V gene encodes CDR1 SGHNT and CDR2 YENEEA. This CDR3 is 13 amino acids long. Deletions cut 3 bases from V and 9 bases from J, with 13 bases between. Here the CDR3 reads CASSFGDTRTQYF. The CDR3 nucleotides are TGTGCCAGCAGCTTTGGTGATACGAGGACGCAGTATTTT.

The chain joins TRBV3-1 (or the pseudogene TRBV3-2) to TRBJ2-3; D unresolved. CDR1 and CDR2 (germline): LGHDT, YNNKEL (reference sequence). The CDR3 sequence is 13 residues long. V was clipped by 4 bases and J by 1 base, with 6 bases between them. DNA of the CDR3: TGTGCCAGCAGCCCACGGGGCACAGATACGCAGTATTTT. It specifies CASSPRGTDTQYF.

The chain carries TRBV4-2 and TRBJ1-1; 7 bases are a match to TRBD1. CDR3 length: 13 residues. V lost 8 bases to trimming and J lost 4 bases; unmatched junction nucleotides: 7. Germline values: CDR1 LGHNA, CDR2 YNFKEQ. In DNA, the CDR3 is TGTGCCAGCGTGCGATCAGGGGGCACTGAAGCTTTCTTT. It yields the protein CASVRSGGTEAFF.

The V gene is TRBV6-5, the J gene TRBJ1-4, with D possibly matching TRBD1 (6 bases). Looked up from germline, CDR1 is MNHEY and CDR2 is SVGAGI. CDR3 length: 13 amino acids. The V and J ends lost 6 bases and 11 bases respectively, with 16 bases between them. In DNA form, the CDR3 reads TGTGCCAGCAGAGGGTTAGGGGGTGGGAAACTGTTTTTT. This encodes CASRGLGGGKLFF.

The V and J genes are TRBV18 and TRBJ2-7; 11 nucleotides agree with TRBD1. The CDR3 has 15 amino acids. V lost 4 bases and J lost 4; bases outside the gene matches: 6. Germline CDR1 reads KGHSH; CDR2 reads LQKENI. In DNA, the CDR3 is TGTGCCAGCTCACTACAGGGGGACAGGGGGTACGAGCAGTACTTC. Its translation is CASSLQGDRGYEQYF. Full variable domain (rest looked up from reference TRBV18 and TRBJ2-7): NAGVMQNPRHLVRRRGQEARLRCSPMKGHSHVYWYRQLPEEGLKFMVYLQKENIIDESGMPKERFSAEFPKEGPSILRIQQVVRGDSAAYFCASSLQGDRGYEQYFGPGTRLTVT.

The gene calls are TRBV10-1 and TRBJ2-2, with 10 positions matching TRBD1. After removal of 5 bases from V and 3 bases from J, the junction contained 3 bases not matched to a gene. Per the germline V gene, CDR1 is WNHNN and CDR2 is SYGVQD (reference sequence). The CDR3 consists of 15 residues. In DNA form, the CDR3 reads TGCGCCAGCAGTTGGACAGGGGGTGACACCGGGGAGCTGTTTTTT. Protein: CASSWTGGDTGELFF.

There are many counts of this clone. The V call is TRBV7-2, the J call TRBJ2-5; perhaps TRBD1 as D (6 bases). The germline V and J ends were trimmed by 5 bases and 2 bases, with 12 bases remaining between them. Germline CDR1 and CDR2: SGHTA and FQGNSA. The CDR3 consists of 14 residues. The CDR3 bases are TGTGCCAGCAGCCCCGGGACACAACAAGAGACCCAGTACTTC. It encodes CASSPGTQQETQYF.

In this sample, this clone turned up a few times. CDR3 region: CASADFSYEQYF. Written as DNA, the CDR3 is TGTGCCAGTGCCGACTTCTCCTACGAGCAGTACTTC. The chain employs TRBV2 and TRBJ2-7; D gene uncertain. V dropped 9 bases and J dropped 0 bases, with 9 bases sitting between them. The V gene's germline CDR1 is SNHLY and CDR2 FYNNEI. The CDR3 contains 12 residues.

This CDR3 is CASSNQLGEGGEQFF. The CDR3 DNA reads as TGTGCCAGCAGTAACCAACTGGGGGAGGGCGGCGAGCAGTTCTTC. The chain couples TRBV6-5 to TRBJ2-1, with 7 bases lining up with TRBD2. This CDR3 is 15 amino acids long. Germline trimming cut 5 bases from V and 10 bases from J; bases unmatched to any gene: 14. CDR1 is MNHEY and CDR2 is SVGAGI in the germline V gene.

The chain joins TRBV6-5 to TRBJ1-5; 7 bases are a match to TRBD1. Trimming removed 6 bases from V and 3 bases from J; junction bases left unmatched: 8. The CDR3 loop spans 15 amino acids. Germline V gives CDR1 MNHEY, CDR2 SVGAGI. DNA of the CDR3: TGTGCCAGCAGAAAATCGGGACAGAACAATCAGCCCCAGCATTTT. Protein sequence: CASRKSGQNNQPQHF.

J is TRBJ2-3 and V is TRBV14; D ambiguous. Germline V lookup: CDR1 SGHDN, CDR2 FVKESK. Trimming removed 1 base at V and 1 base at J, with 12 bases between. This CDR3 region has 16 residues. CDR3: CASSQVLPGGTDTQYF. CDR3 DNA sequence: TGTGCCAGCAGCCAAGTTCTTCCGGGTGGCACAGATACGCAGTATTTT. The variable domain in full, completed from reference TRBV14 and TRBJ2-3, reads EAGVTQFPSHSVIEKGQTVTLRCDPISGHDNLYWYRRVMGKEIKFLLHFVKESKQDESGMPNNRFLAERTGGTYSTLKVQPAELEDSGVYFCASSQVLPGGTDTQYFGPGTRLTVL.

The chain links TRBV18 to TRBJ1-4; 8 bases line up with TRBD1. CDR1 KGHSH and CDR2 LQKENI come from the germline V gene. The V segment lost 4 bases and the J segment 8 bases; nucleotides outside the gene matches: 6. The CDR3 totals 14 residues. As DNA, the CDR3 is TGTGCCAGCTCACGACAGGGGTCGGGGGAAAAACTGTTTTTT. Translating it yields CASSRQGSGEKLFF.

The V and J genes are TRBV5-4 and TRBJ2-2; 7 bases fit TRBD1. The V gene end was trimmed by 1 base and the J gene end by 4 bases; junction bases not matched to a gene: 4. Per the germline V gene, CDR1 is SGHNT and CDR2 is YYREEE (reference sequence). The CDR3 loop spans 15 amino acids. The CDR3 DNA sequence: TGTGCCAGCAGCTTGTTGACAGGGTCCACCGGGGAGCTGTTTTTT. This encodes CASSLLTGSTGELFF.

The V call is TRBV5-1, the J call TRBJ2-1; maybe TRBD2 (6 bases). The germline V gene has CDR1 SGHRS and CDR2 YFSETQ. V lost 0 bases, J lost 4 bases, and 14 bases lay in between. This CDR3 contains 16 residues. The CDR3 loop is CASSLGPLAGYNEQFF. The CDR3 bases are TGCGCCAGCAGCTTGGGGCCCTTGGCGGGGTACAATGAGCAGTTCTTC.

The gene calls are TRBV30 and TRBJ1-6, with D perhaps TRBD1 (6 bases). The germline CDR1 and CDR2 sequences are GTSNPN and SVGIG (reference sequence). There are 15 residues in the CDR3. V lost 0 bases to trimming and J lost 7 bases, with 13 bases between them. CDR3 DNA: TGTGCCTGGAGTGTAACAGGGATAGGGAATTCACCCCTCCACTTT. Translated: CAWSVTGIGNSPLHF.

The V gene is TRBV7-8, the J gene TRBJ1-3; TRBD1 aligns across 8 bases. CDR3 length equals 17 residues. Per the germline V gene, CDR1 is SGHVS and CDR2 is FQNEAQ. V was pared by 4 bases and J by 0 bases, with 8 bases of the junction left unmatched. The CDR3 DNA follows: TGTGCCAGCAGCTACCCGGGACAGGCTTCCTCTGGAAACACCATATATTTT. This codes for CASSYPGQASSGNTIYF.

This chain connects TRBV7-9 to TRBJ2-3; 7 nucleotides line up with TRBD2. After removal of 7 bases from V and 3 bases from J, the junction contained 4 bases not matched to a gene. Germline V gives CDR1 SEHNR, CDR2 FQNEAQ (reference sequence). This CDR3 is 13 amino acids long. The CDR3 region is CASTTGGTDTQYF. The CDR3 DNA is TGTGCCAGCACCACCGGGGGGACAGATACGCAGTATTTT.

The genes are TRBV19 and TRBJ2-5, with 7 positions matching TRBD2. The CDR3 has 15 residues. Trimming took 6 bases from V and 2 from J; bases not matched to a gene: 9. The germline V gene has CDR1 LNHDA and CDR2 SQIVND (reference sequence). CDR3 amino acids: CASRLTSVHQETQYF. The CDR3, as DNA: TGTGCCAGTAGGCTCACTAGCGTACATCAAGAGACCCAGTACTTC.

The V gene is TRBV3-1 (or the pseudogene TRBV3-2), the J gene TRBJ1-1, with 8 nucleotides matching TRBD1. Germline V gene sequence: CDR1 LGHDT, CDR2 YNNKEL (reference sequence). The CDR3 runs 16 residues. V lost 4 bases and J lost 3; bases outside the gene matches: 10. The CDR3 DNA follows: TGTGCCAGCAGCCTTCGACAGGGGTTTTTGGACACTGAAGCTTTCTTT. Protein sequence: CASSLRQGFLDTEAFF.

The chain recombines TRBV7-2 with TRBJ2-6; no firm D call. V lost 5 bases, J lost 1 base, and 9 bases lay in between. Germline CDR1 SGHTA, CDR2 FQGNSA. The CDR3 is 15 amino acids. CDR3 sequence reads: CASSTDTSGANVLTF. The CDR3 DNA is TGTGCCAGCAGCACCGACACATCTGGGGCCAACGTCCTGACTTTC. Supplemented by reference TRBV7-2 and TRBJ2-6, the full variable domain reads GAGVSQSPSNKVTEKGKDVELRCDPISGHTALYWYRQSLGQGLEFLIYFQGNSAPDKSGLPSDRFSAERTGGSVSTLTIQRTQQEDSAVYLCASSTDTSGANVLTFGAGSRLTVL.

V is TRBV27 and J is TRBJ2-2; 7 nucleotides line up with TRBD2. V trimming: 2 bases; J trimming: 4 bases; junction bases outside the gene matches: 13. Germline assignment: CDR1 MNHEY and CDR2 SMNVEV (reference sequence). The CDR3 runs 18 residues. CDR3 sequence reads: CASSLRPQGGGGTGELFF. DNA for the CDR3: TGTGCCAGCAGTTTAAGGCCCCAGGGTGGCGGGGGCACCGGGGAGCTGTTTTTT.

The J gene is TRBJ1-2, the V gene TRBV28; maybe TRBD1 (6 bases). Germline V gives CDR1 MDHEN, CDR2 SYDVKM. The V end was cut by 9 bases, the J end by 4 bases, with 18 bases between. The CDR3 is 14 amino acids. The CDR3 sequence is CASNRQGLFYGYTF. In DNA form, the CDR3 reads TGTGCCAGTAACCGCCAGGGGCTCTTCTATGGCTACACCTTC.

The chain employs TRBV29-1 and TRBJ1-4, with 9 nucleotides matching TRBD1. Germline V gene sequence: CDR1 SQVTM, CDR2 ANQGSEA. Trimming removed 8 bases from V and 8 bases from J; junction bases left unmatched: 6. The CDR3 covers 12 residues. The CDR3: CSFTGQGEKLFF. DNA for the CDR3: TGCAGCTTTACGGGACAGGGAGAAAAACTGTTTTTT.

This clone has only one observation. The V and J genes are TRBV30 and TRBJ2-2, with 9 bases fitting TRBD1. CDR3 length: 15 residues. The V and J ends lost 7 bases and 4 bases, in that order; junction bases with no gene match: 10. Germline V lookup: CDR1 GTSNPN, CDR2 SVGIG (reference sequence). The CDR3 here is CAYTRGTGITGELFF. CDR3 nucleotide sequence: TGTGCCTACACGAGGGGGACAGGGATCACCGGGGAGCTGTTTTTT. The variable domain in full, with the rest retrieved from reference TRBV30 and TRBJ2-2, is SQTIHQWPATLVQPVGSPLSLECTVEGTSNPNLYWYRQAAGRGLQLLFYSVGIGQISSEVPQNLSASRPQDRQFILSSKKLLLSDSGFYLCAYTRGTGITGELFFGEGSRLTVL.